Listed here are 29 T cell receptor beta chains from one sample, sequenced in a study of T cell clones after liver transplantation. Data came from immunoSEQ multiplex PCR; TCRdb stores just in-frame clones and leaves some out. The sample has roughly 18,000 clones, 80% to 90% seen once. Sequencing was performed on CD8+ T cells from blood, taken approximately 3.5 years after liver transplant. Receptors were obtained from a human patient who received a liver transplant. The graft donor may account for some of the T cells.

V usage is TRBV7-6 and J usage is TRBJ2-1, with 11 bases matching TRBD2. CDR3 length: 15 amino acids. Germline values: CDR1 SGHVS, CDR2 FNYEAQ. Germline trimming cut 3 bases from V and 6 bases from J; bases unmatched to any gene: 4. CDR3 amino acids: CASSFLAGGSNEQFF. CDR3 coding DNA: TGTGCCAGCAGCTTTTTAGCGGGAGGGTCCAATGAGCAGTTCTTC.

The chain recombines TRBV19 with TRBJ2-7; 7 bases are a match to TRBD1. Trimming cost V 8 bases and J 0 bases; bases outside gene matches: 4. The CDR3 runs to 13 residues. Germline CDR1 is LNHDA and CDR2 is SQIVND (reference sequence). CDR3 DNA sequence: TGTGCCAGTTCGGGACAGCTCTCCTACGAGCAGTACTTC. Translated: CASSGQLSYEQYF.

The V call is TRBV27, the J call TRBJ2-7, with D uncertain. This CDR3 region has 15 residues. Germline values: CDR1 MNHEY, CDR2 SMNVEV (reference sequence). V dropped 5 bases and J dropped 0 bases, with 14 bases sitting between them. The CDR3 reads CASSLEGFNSYEQYF. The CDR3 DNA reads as TGTGCCAGCAGTCTGGAAGGGTTTAACTCCTACGAGCAGTACTTC.

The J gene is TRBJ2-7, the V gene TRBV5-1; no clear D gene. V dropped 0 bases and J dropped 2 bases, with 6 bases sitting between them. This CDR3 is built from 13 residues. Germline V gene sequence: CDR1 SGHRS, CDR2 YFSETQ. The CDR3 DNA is TGCGCCAGCAGCTTGGAGGCAACCTACGAGCAGTACTTC. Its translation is CASSLEATYEQYF.

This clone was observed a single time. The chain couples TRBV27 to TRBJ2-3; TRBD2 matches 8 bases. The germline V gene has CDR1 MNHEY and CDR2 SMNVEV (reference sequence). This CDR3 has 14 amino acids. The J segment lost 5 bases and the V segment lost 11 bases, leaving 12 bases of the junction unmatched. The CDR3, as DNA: TGTGCCGCCCGGACGGGAGGGCCTGGAGATACGCAGTATTTT. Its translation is CAARTGGPGDTQYF.

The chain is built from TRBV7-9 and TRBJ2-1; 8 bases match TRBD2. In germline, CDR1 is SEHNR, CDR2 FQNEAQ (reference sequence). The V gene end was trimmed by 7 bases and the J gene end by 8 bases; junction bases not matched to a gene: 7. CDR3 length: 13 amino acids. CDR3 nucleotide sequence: TGTGCCAGCAATTTAAACGGGGGGGATGAGCAGTTCTTC. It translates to CASNLNGGDEQFF.

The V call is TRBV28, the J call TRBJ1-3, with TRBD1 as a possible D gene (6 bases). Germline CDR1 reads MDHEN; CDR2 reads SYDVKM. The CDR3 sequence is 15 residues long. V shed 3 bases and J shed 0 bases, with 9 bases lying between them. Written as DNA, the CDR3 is TGTGCCAGCAGTTTTAGGGGGTTCTCTGGAAACACCATATATTTT. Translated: CASSFRGFSGNTIYF.

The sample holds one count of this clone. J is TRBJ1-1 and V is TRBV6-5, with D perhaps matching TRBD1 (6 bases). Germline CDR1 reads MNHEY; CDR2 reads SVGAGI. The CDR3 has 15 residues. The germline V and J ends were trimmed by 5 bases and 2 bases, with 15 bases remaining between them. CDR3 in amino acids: CASSGVGGPNTEAFF. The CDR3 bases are TGTGCCAGCAGTGGAGTAGGGGGGCCAAACACTGAAGCTTTCTTT.

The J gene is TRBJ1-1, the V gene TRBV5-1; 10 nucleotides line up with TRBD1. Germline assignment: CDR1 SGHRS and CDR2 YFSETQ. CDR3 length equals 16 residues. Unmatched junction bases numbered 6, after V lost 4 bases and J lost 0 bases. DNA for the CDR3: TGCGCCAGCAGCCCGGACAGGGGGTATTTGAACACTGAAGCTTTCTTT. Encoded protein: CASSPDRGYLNTEAFF.

CDR3 nucleotide sequence: TGTGCCAGCAGCCAGGAAGCGCTCCTAGCCAAAAACATTCAGTACTTC. Amino acids: CASSQEALLAKNIQYF. The rearrangement uses TRBV2 and TRBJ2-4, with D hard to call. Per the germline V gene, CDR1 is SNHLY and CDR2 is FYNNEI. CDR3 length equals 16 residues. With 6 bases removed from V and 0 bases from J, the gap between germline ends came to 15 bases.

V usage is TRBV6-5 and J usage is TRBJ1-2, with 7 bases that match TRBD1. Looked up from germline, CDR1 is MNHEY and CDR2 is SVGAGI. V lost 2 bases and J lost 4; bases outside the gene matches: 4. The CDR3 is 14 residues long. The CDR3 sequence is CASSYPGQPYGYTF. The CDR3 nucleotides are TGTGCCAGCAGTTACCCGGGACAGCCCTATGGCTACACCTTC.

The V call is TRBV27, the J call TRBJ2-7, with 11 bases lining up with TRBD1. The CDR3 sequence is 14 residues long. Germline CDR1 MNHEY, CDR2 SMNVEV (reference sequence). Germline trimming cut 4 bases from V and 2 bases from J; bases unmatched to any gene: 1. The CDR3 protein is CASSWTGGPYEQYF. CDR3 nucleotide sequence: TGTGCCAGCAGTTGGACAGGGGGCCCCTACGAGCAGTACTTC.

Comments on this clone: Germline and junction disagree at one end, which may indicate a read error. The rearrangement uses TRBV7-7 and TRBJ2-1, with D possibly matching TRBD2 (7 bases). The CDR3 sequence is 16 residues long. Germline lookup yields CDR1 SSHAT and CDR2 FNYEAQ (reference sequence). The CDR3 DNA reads TGTGCTAGCAGCCCAGTAAAGGGAGGGGGATCCAATGAGCAGTTCTTC. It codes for CASSPVKGGGSNEQFF.

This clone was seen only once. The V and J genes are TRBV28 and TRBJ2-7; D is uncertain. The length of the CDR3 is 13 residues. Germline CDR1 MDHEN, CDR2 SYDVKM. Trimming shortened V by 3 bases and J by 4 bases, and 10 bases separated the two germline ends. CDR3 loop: CASSLFVGYEQYF. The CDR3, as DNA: TGTGCCAGCAGTTTGTTCGTCGGGTACGAGCAGTACTTC.

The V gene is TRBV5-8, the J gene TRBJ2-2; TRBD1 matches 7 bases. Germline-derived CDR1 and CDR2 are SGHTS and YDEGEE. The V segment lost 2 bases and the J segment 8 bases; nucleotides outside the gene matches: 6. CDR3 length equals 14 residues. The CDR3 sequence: CASSLRQGTGELFF. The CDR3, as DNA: TGTGCCAGCAGCTTAAGACAGGGCACGGGGGAGCTGTTTTTT.

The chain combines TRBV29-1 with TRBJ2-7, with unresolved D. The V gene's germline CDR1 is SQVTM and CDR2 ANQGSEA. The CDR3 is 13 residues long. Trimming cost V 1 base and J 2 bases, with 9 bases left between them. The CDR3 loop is CSVEGAATYEQYF. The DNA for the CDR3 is TGCAGCGTTGAAGGGGCGGCCACCTACGAGCAGTACTTC.

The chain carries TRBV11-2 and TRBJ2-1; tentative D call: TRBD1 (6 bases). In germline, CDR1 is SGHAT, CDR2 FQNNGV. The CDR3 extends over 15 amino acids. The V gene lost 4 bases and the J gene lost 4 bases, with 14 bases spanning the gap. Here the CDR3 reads CASSSRQEFYNEQFF. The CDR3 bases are TGTGCCAGCAGCTCCCGACAGGAGTTTTACAATGAGCAGTTCTTC.

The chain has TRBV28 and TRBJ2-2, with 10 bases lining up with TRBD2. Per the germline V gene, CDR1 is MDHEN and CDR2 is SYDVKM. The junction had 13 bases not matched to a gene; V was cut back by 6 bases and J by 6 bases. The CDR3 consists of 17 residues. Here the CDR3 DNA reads TGTGCCAGCAGAAGCATAGCGGGAGGAACTCGCCCCGGGGAGCTGTTTTTT. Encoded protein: CASRSIAGGTRPGELFF.

Here the CDR3 reads CASSHLGGSSYEQYF. CDR3 sequence (DNA): TGCGCCAGCAGCCATTTGGGGGGGAGCTCCTACGAGCAGTACTTC. V is TRBV4-1 and J is TRBJ2-7; TRBD2 matches at 7 bases. V shed 3 bases and J 0 bases; nucleotides not matched to a gene: 5. The germline V gene has CDR1 MGHRA and CDR2 YSYEKL. The CDR3 has 15 amino acids.

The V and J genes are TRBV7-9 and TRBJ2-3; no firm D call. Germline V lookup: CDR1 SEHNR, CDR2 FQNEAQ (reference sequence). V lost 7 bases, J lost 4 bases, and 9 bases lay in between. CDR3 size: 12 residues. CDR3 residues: CASTKEADTQYF. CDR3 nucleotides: TGTGCCAGCACCAAAGAGGCAGATACGCAGTATTTT.

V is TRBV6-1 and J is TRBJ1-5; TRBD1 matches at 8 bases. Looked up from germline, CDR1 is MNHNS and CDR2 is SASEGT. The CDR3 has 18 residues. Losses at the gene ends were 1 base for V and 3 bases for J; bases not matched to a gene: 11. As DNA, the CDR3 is TGTGCCAGCAGTGAAGGACTAAGGGGACAGGAATACAATCAGCCCCAGCATTTT. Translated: CASSEGLRGQEYNQPQHF.

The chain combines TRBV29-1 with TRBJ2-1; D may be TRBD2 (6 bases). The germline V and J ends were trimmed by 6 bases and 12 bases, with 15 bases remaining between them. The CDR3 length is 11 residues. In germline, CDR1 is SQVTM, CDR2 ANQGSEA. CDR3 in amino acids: CSVSSMGGQFF. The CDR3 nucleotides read TGCAGCGTCTCATCTATGGGGGGGCAGTTCTTC.

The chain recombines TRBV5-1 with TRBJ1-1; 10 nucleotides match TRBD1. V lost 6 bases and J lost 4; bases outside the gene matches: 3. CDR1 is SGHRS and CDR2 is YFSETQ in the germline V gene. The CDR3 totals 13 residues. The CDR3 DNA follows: TGCGCCAGCACCTGGACAGGGGGCACTGAAGCTTTCTTT. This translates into CASTWTGGTEAFF. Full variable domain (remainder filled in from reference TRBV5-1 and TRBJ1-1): KAGVTQTPRYLIKTRGQQVTLSCSPISGHRSVSWYQQTPGQGLQFLFEYFSETQRNKGNFPGRFSGRQFSNSRSEMNVSTLELGDSALYLCASTWTGGTEAFFGQGTRLTVV.

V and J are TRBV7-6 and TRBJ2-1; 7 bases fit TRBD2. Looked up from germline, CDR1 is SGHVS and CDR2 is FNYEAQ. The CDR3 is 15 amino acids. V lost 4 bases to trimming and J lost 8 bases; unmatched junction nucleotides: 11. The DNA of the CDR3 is TGTGCCAGCAGCTCCGGACGGGCGGGAGTTGATGAGCAGTTCTTC. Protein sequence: CASSSGRAGVDEQFF. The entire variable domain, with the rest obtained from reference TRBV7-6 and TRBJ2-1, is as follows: GAGVSQSPRYKVTKRGQDVALRCDPISGHVSLYWYRQALGQGPEFLTYFNYEAQQDKSGLPNDRFSAERPEGSISTLTIQRTEQRDSAMYRCASSSGRAGVDEQFFGPGTRLTVL.

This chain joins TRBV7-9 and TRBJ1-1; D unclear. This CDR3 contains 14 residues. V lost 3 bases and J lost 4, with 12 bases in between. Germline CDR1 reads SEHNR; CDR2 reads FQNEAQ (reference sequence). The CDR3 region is CASSLMDSSTEAFF. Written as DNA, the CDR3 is TGTGCCAGCAGCTTGATGGATAGCTCCACTGAAGCTTTCTTT.

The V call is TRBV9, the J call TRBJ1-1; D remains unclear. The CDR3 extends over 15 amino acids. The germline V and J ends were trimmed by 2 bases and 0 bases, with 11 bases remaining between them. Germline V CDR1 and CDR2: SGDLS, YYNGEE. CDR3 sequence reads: CASSVGSGMNTEAFF. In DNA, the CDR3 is TGTGCCAGCAGCGTGGGATCGGGGATGAACACTGAAGCTTTCTTT.

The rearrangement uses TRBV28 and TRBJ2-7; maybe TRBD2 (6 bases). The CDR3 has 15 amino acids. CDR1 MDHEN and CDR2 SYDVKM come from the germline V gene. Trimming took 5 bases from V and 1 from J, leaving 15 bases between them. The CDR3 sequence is CASSPPPGLSYEQYF. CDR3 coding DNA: TGTGCCAGCAGTCCACCACCGGGACTTTCCTACGAGCAGTACTTC.

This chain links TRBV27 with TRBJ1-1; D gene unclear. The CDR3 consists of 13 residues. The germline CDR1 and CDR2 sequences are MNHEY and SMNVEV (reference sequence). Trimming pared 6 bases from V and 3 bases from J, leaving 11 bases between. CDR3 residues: CASRGGSDTEAFF. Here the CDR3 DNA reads TGTGCCAGCAGGGGAGGAAGTGACACTGAAGCTTTCTTT.

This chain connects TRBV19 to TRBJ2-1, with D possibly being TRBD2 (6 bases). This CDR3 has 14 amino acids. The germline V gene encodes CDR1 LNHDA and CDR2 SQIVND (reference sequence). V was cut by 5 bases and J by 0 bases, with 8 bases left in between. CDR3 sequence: CASSAGSSYNEQFF. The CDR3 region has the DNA TGTGCCAGTAGTGCCGGGAGCTCCTACAATGAGCAGTTCTTC.